These T cell receptor beta chains were read from a single sample in a study of CD8 T cells in Susac syndrome. TCRdb redid the calling of the immunoSEQ multiplex PCR reads with MiXCR, one entry per CDR3 protein. Of under 200,000 distinct CDR3 sequences in the sample, more than 90% were seen once. The sample taken for sequencing was CD4+ T cells from PBMCs. The receptors stem from a human donor in good health. Both conserved end residues are part of each CDR3. Fields, in order: clone size, D gene, J gene, V gene, CDR3 protein, CDR3 DNA. D genes are given only for firm matches. The size field is filled for only some rows; it gives once, few, many or a size class.

clone_size: .; d_call: TRBD1; j_call: TRBJ2-1; v_call: TRBV23-1; cdr3_aa: CASSHGDRCYNEQFF; cdr3_nt: TGCGCCAGCAGTCACGGGGACAGATGCTACAATGAGCAGTTCTTC
clone_size: .; d_call: TRBD1; j_call: TRBJ2-5; v_call: TRBV7-2; cdr3_aa: CASSISTGGETQYF; cdr3_nt: TGTGCCAGCAGCATTTCGACAGGGGGAGAGACCCAGTACTTC
clone_size: once; d_call: .; j_call: TRBJ1-1; v_call: TRBV15; cdr3_aa: CATSRSDSGAFF; cdr3_nt: TGTGCCACCAGCAGATCGGACAGTGGGGCTTTCTTT
clone_size: .; d_call: .; j_call: TRBJ2-3; v_call: TRBV11-1; cdr3_aa: CASSLEVRGADTQYF; cdr3_nt: TGTGCCAGCAGCCTAGAAGTTAGGGGCGCAGATACGCAGTATTTT
clone_size: .; d_call: .; j_call: TRBJ1-2; v_call: TRBV4-3; cdr3_aa: CASSQTAGSHGYTF; cdr3_nt: TGCGCCAGCAGCCAAACGGCAGGCAGCCATGGCTACACCTTC
clone_size: .; d_call: .; j_call: TRBJ2-7; v_call: TRBV25-1; cdr3_aa: CASSDGGSYEQYF; cdr3_nt: TGTGCCAGCAGTGACGGCGGATCCTACGAGCAGTACTTC
clone_size: .; d_call: .; j_call: TRBJ2-7; v_call: TRBV20-1; cdr3_aa: CSASLLHGYEQYF; cdr3_nt: TGCAGTGCTAGCCTCCTCCACGGCTACGAGCAGTACTTC
clone_size: .; d_call: .; j_call: TRBJ1-1; v_call: TRBV20-1; cdr3_aa: CSASPKNTEAFF; cdr3_nt: TGCAGTGCCTCCCCAAAGAACACTGAAGCTTTCTTT
clone_size: .; d_call: .; j_call: TRBJ2-7; v_call: TRBV4-2; cdr3_aa: CASSQEGSEQYF; cdr3_nt: TGTGCCAGCAGCCAGGAGGGCTCCGAGCAGTACTTC
clone_size: .; d_call: .; j_call: TRBJ1-1; v_call: TRBV12-3/TRBV12-4; cdr3_aa: CASSPARVKVTEAFF; cdr3_nt: TGTGCCAGCAGTCCCGCACGGGTAAAGGTCACTGAAGCTTTCTTT
clone_size: few; d_call: .; j_call: TRBJ2-2; v_call: TRBV20-1; cdr3_aa: CSARQGNTGELFF; cdr3_nt: TGCAGTGCTAGACAGGGGAACACCGGGGAGCTGTTTTTT
clone_size: .; d_call: .; j_call: TRBJ2-5; v_call: TRBV20-1; cdr3_aa: CSARVAAGQETQYF; cdr3_nt: TGCAGTGCTAGAGTTGCGGCCGGGCAAGAGACCCAGTACTTC
clone_size: .; d_call: .; j_call: TRBJ1-2; v_call: TRBV9; cdr3_aa: CASSETGQSVRYTF; cdr3_nt: TGTGCCAGCAGCGAGACCGGACAGTCGGTACGCTACACCTTC
clone_size: .; d_call: .; j_call: TRBJ1-6; v_call: TRBV29-1; cdr3_aa: CSVGWGADSPLHF; cdr3_nt: TGCAGCGTTGGCTGGGGGGCGGATTCACCCCTCCACTTT
clone_size: .; d_call: TRBD1; j_call: TRBJ2-1; v_call: TRBV3-1; cdr3_aa: CASSQVTGQDEQFF; cdr3_nt: TGTGCCAGCAGCCAGGTGACAGGGCAGGATGAGCAGTTCTTC
clone_size: .; d_call: .; j_call: TRBJ2-2; v_call: TRBV9; cdr3_aa: CASSVVGFGELFF; cdr3_nt: TGTGCCAGCAGCGTAGTTGGGTTCGGGGAGCTGTTTTTT
clone_size: .; d_call: TRBD1; j_call: TRBJ2-7; v_call: TRBV20-1; cdr3_aa: CSAFPGGVDEQYF; cdr3_nt: TGCAGTGCTTTCCCAGGGGGTGTCGACGAGCAGTACTTC
clone_size: .; d_call: .; j_call: TRBJ2-1; v_call: TRBV20-1; cdr3_aa: CSAEGGTFRFF; cdr3_nt: TGCAGTGCCGAAGGGGGGACTTTCCGGTTCTTC
clone_size: .; d_call: .; j_call: TRBJ2-7; v_call: TRBV20-1; cdr3_aa: CSARGDRVYEQYF; cdr3_nt: TGCAGTGCTAGGGGAGACAGAGTCTACGAGCAGTACTTC
clone_size: .; d_call: .; j_call: TRBJ2-1; v_call: TRBV20-1; cdr3_aa: CSARDPRGLGEQFF; cdr3_nt: TGCAGTGCTAGAGATCCGCGGGGGCTGGGTGAGCAGTTCTTC
clone_size: .; d_call: .; j_call: TRBJ2-3; v_call: TRBV7-9; cdr3_aa: CASSLAVLGATDTQYF; cdr3_nt: TGTGCCAGCAGCTTAGCGGTCTTGGGGGCCACAGATACGCAGTATTTT
clone_size: .; d_call: .; j_call: TRBJ1-2; v_call: TRBV20-1; cdr3_aa: CSPAGNYGYTF; cdr3_nt: TGCAGCCCAGCGGGTAACTATGGCTACACCTTC
clone_size: .; d_call: .; j_call: TRBJ2-1; v_call: TRBV15; cdr3_aa: CATSRGQIRRQFF; cdr3_nt: TGTGCCACCAGCAGAGGACAGATAAGGCGTCAGTTCTTC
clone_size: .; d_call: TRBD2; j_call: TRBJ2-3; v_call: TRBV9; cdr3_aa: CASSALAGGSTDTQYF; cdr3_nt: TGTGCCAGCAGCGCTCTAGCGGGGGGTAGCACAGATACGCAGTATTTT
clone_size: .; d_call: TRBD1; j_call: TRBJ1-2; v_call: TRBV29-1; cdr3_aa: CSVVGDRGWNYGYTF; cdr3_nt: TGCAGCGTTGTTGGAGACAGGGGCTGGAACTATGGCTACACCTTC
clone_size: .; d_call: .; j_call: TRBJ2-4; v_call: TRBV3-1; cdr3_aa: CASSQATLSGLKNIQYF; cdr3_nt: TGTGCCAGCAGCCAAGCCACACTTTCGGGCCTGAAAAACATTCAGTACTTC